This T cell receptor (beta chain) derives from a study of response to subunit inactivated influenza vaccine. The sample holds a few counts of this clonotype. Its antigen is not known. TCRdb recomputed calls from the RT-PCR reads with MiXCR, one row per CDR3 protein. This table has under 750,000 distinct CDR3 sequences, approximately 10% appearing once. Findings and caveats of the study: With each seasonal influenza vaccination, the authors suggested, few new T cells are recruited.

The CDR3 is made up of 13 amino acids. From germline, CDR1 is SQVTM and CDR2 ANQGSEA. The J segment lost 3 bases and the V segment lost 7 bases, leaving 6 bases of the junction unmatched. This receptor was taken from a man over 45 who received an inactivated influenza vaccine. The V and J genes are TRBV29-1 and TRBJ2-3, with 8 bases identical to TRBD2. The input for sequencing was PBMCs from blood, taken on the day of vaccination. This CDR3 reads CSAEVAGTDTQYF. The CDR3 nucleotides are TGCAGCGCTGAGGTAGCGGGAACAGATACGCAGTATTTT.